This note documents a single TCR beta chain sequence. Its antigen is unknown. The sample comes from a study of blood T cells in healthy people across ages. Study-level results: Both naive CD4+ cell counts and diversity were greater in long-lived donors than in aged donors.

Using a J-beta primer mix together with a sample-barcoded 5' primer, a second PCR was run for about 6 to 11 cycles. MiXCR was run by TCRdb on the 5' RACE reads, yielding one entry per CDR3 protein. This repertoire shows 700,000 or so distinct CDR3 sequences, 40% to 45% found once; its top ten account for 30%. CDR1 and CDR2 (germline): MDHEN, SYDVKM. The CDR3 runs to 12 residues. Trimming took 6 bases from V and 10 from J, leaving 13 bases between them. Each donor had approximately 10 milliliters of peripheral blood drawn. The sequenced sample consisted of blood. J is TRBJ2-1 and V is TRBV28; D is unclear. This receptor was taken from an elderly man in good health. The CDR3 DNA is TGTGCCAGCAGGGACGGCTTAGGAGAGCAGTTCTTC. Encoded protein: CASRDGLGEQFF.